A selection of T cell receptor beta chains follows, all from one sample in a study of cytomegalovirus exposure and HLA in healthy donors. Generated by immunoSEQ multiplex PCR, the TCRdb table keeps only in-frame clones and is missing some. Of some 210,000 clones in the sample, about 78% were seen once. The source material was PBMCs. The receptors were gathered from a male donor in good health and CMV-seronegative. The CDR3 runs from the conserved cysteine through the conserved F or W. The D gene is left open where the match is weak. Clone size is given for some rows only: seen once, a few or many times, or a class if the clone is expanded.

size: NA; D: TRBD1; J: TRBJ2-7; V: TRBV28; CDR3: CASSSTGRYEQYF; DNA: TGTGCCAGCAGTTCGACAGGGCGGTACGAGCAGTACTTC
size: NA; D: TRBD2; J: TRBJ2-5; V: TRBV27; CDR3: CASSLSGGRSQETQYF; DNA: TGTGCCAGCAGTTTATCAGGCGGGAGGAGTCAAGAGACCCAGTACTTC
size: NA; D: TRBD2; J: TRBJ2-3; V: TRBV11-2; CDR3: CASSLDGRAGVPPDTQYF; DNA: TGTGCCAGCAGCTTAGACGGGAGGGCCGGAGTTCCCCCAGATACGCAGTATTTT
size: NA; D: TRBD1; J: TRBJ2-5; V: TRBV6-5; CDR3: CASSFTGVETQYF; DNA: TGTGCCAGCAGTTTCACAGGGGTTGAGACCCAGTACTTC
size: NA; D: NA; J: TRBJ1-5; V: TRBV27; CDR3: CASSLAQRSNQPQHF; DNA: TGTGCCAGCAGCTTAGCCCAGCGGAGCAATCAGCCCCAGCATTTT
size: NA; D: NA; J: TRBJ2-3; V: TRBV7-9; CDR3: CASKLRGTDTQYF; DNA: TGTGCCAGCAAGCTGAGGGGCACAGATACGCAGTATTTT
size: NA; D: NA; J: TRBJ2-3; V: TRBV9; CDR3: CASSVRGRETDTQYF; DNA: TGTGCCAGCAGCGTGCGGGGGCGCGAGACAGATACGCAGTATTTT
size: NA; D: NA; J: TRBJ1-1; V: TRBV7-9; CDR3: CASSLGPTGRDTEAFF; DNA: TGTGCCAGCAGCTTAGGCCCTACAGGGAGGGACACTGAAGCTTTCTTT
size: NA; D: TRBD1; J: TRBJ2-7; V: TRBV5-6; CDR3: CASMLRDRIDEQYF; DNA: TGTGCCAGCATGCTCCGGGACAGGATCGACGAGCAGTACTTC
size: NA; D: NA; J: TRBJ1-2; V: TRBV10-3; CDR3: CASREGGGYGYTF; DNA: TGTGCCTCCCGGGAGGGAGGGGGCTATGGCTACACCTTC
size: NA; D: NA; J: TRBJ1-3; V: TRBV5-1; CDR3: CASSLEPNSGNTIYF; DNA: TGCGCCAGCAGCTTGGAACCTAACTCTGGAAACACCATATATTTT
size: NA; D: TRBD2; J: TRBJ2-7; V: TRBV27; CDR3: CASSLSGLADNYEQYF; DNA: TGTGCCAGCAGTTTATCGGGACTAGCGGACAACTACGAGCAGTACTTC
size: NA; D: NA; J: TRBJ2-5; V: TRBV5-1; CDR3: CASSSGTLQETQYF; DNA: TGCGCCAGCAGCTCCGGGACTTTGCAAGAGACCCAGTACTTC
size: NA; D: NA; J: TRBJ1-5; V: TRBV6-5; CDR3: CASSYSRNDAQPQHF; DNA: TGTGCCAGCAGTTACTCCAGGAATGACGCACAGCCCCAGCATTTT
size: NA; D: TRBD1; J: TRBJ1-3; V: TRBV6-5; CDR3: CASSRQGFSGNTIYF; DNA: TGTGCCAGCAGTCGACAGGGCTTCTCTGGAAACACCATATATTTT
size: NA; D: NA; J: TRBJ1-1; V: TRBV27; CDR3: CASKGPTGEAFF; DNA: TGTGCCAGCAAGGGCCCAACGGGGGAAGCTTTCTTT
size: NA; D: NA; J: TRBJ1-6; V: TRBV28; CDR3: CASSPGVFYNSPLHF; DNA: TGTGCCAGCAGTCCAGGGGTCTTCTATAATTCACCCCTCCACTTT
size: NA; D: NA; J: TRBJ2-1; V: TRBV19; CDR3: CASSIARESSYNEQFF; DNA: TGTGCCAGTAGTATAGCCCGGGAGAGCTCCTACAATGAGCAGTTCTTC
size: NA; D: TRBD2; J: TRBJ2-7; V: TRBV27; CDR3: CASSFGGYIYEQYF; DNA: TGTGCCAGCAGTTTCGGGGGGTATATCTACGAGCAGTACTTC
size: NA; D: NA; J: TRBJ1-1; V: TRBV19; CDR3: CASSIGTSEAFF; DNA: TGTGCCAGTAGTATCGGGACATCTGAAGCTTTCTTT
size: NA; D: NA; J: TRBJ2-5; V: TRBV21-1; CDR3: CASSKGGRYCKETQYF; DNA: TGTGCCAGCAGCAAAGGTGGCCGTTATTGTAAAGAGACCCAGTACTTC
size: NA; D: TRBD1; J: TRBJ1-1; V: TRBV6-6; CDR3: CASRVLQGAGTEAFF; DNA: TGTGCCAGCAGAGTACTACAGGGGGCAGGGACTGAAGCTTTCTTT
size: few; D: NA; J: TRBJ1-5; V: TRBV6-6; CDR3: CASSYSARGGQPQHF; DNA: TGTGCCAGCAGTTACTCGGCGAGGGGAGGCCAGCCCCAGCATTTT
size: NA; D: TRBD2; J: TRBJ2-5; V: TRBV7-9; CDR3: CASRGGSRETQYF; DNA: TGTGCCAGCAGGGGGGGGAGCCGGGAGACCCAGTACTTC
size: NA; D: NA; J: TRBJ2-3; V: TRBV7-9; CDR3: CASMQGRVRYTDTQYF; DNA: TGTGCCAGCATGCAGGGTAGGGTGCGGTACACAGATACGCAGTATTTT
size: NA; D: NA; J: TRBJ2-7; V: TRBV10-2; CDR3: CASSASWSYEQYF; DNA: TGCGCCAGCAGTGCTAGCTGGTCCTACGAGCAGTACTTC
size: NA; D: TRBD1; J: TRBJ1-2; V: TRBV7-2; CDR3: CASKAGTATNYGYTF; DNA: TGTGCCAGCAAGGCGGGGACAGCGACTAACTATGGCTACACCTTC
size: NA; D: NA; J: TRBJ1-1; V: TRBV7-3; CDR3: CASSWGGGTEAFF; DNA: TGTGCCAGCAGCTGGGGTGGAGGCACTGAAGCTTTCTTT
size: few; D: NA; J: TRBJ1-1; V: TRBV7-9; CDR3: CASSATEGGEAFF; DNA: TGTGCCAGCAGCGCCACCGAAGGGGGTGAAGCTTTCTTT
size: NA; D: NA; J: TRBJ2-2; V: TRBV9; CDR3: CASSVGSVAAGELFF; DNA: TGTGCCAGCAGCGTAGGTTCAGTGGCCGCCGGGGAGCTGTTTTTT
size: NA; D: TRBD1; J: TRBJ2-1; V: TRBV5-1; CDR3: CASSEAGGIIEQFF; DNA: TGCGCCAGCAGCGAGGCAGGGGGTATCATTGAGCAGTTCTTC
size: few; D: NA; J: TRBJ2-7; V: TRBV28; CDR3: CASSFAGSYEQYF; DNA: TGTGCCAGCAGTTTCGCCGGGAGCTACGAGCAGTACTTC
size: NA; D: NA; J: TRBJ2-5; V: TRBV28; CDR3: CASSMTGGGETQYF; DNA: TGTGCCAGCAGTATGACTGGAGGAGGGGAGACCCAGTACTTC
size: many; D: NA; J: TRBJ2-7; V: TRBV4-1; CDR3: CASTPLGRGSYEQYF; DNA: TGCGCCAGCACCCCCCTGGGTCGGGGGAGTTACGAGCAGTACTTC
size: few; D: TRBD1; J: TRBJ1-1; V: TRBV20-1; CDR3: CSAIRQGEAFF; DNA: TGCAGTGCTATCCGACAGGGTGAAGCTTTCTTT
size: NA; D: TRBD1; J: TRBJ2-7; V: TRBV9; CDR3: CASSAGTGPSYEQYF; DNA: TGTGCCAGCAGCGCCGGGACAGGGCCCTCCTACGAGCAGTACTTC
size: NA; D: NA; J: TRBJ2-7; V: TRBV2; CDR3: CASSQGGGPPSYEQYF; DNA: TGTGCCAGCAGCCAAGGGGGGGGGCCACCCTCCTACGAGCAGTACTTC
size: NA; D: NA; J: TRBJ2-7; V: TRBV6-1; CDR3: CASSEASYGQTSSYEQYF; DNA: TGTGCCAGCAGTGAAGCTAGTTACGGACAGACAAGCTCCTACGAGCAGTACTTC
size: NA; D: NA; J: TRBJ2-3; V: TRBV6-1; CDR3: CTSTPVTSTDTQYF; DNA: TGTACCAGCACTCCGGTTACTAGCACAGATACGCAGTATTTT